This T cell receptor (beta chain) originates from a study of blood T cell repertoires in COVID-19 (dated by TCRdb to between 2020 and 2021). Broadly, across the study: Collaborator samples came from the United States, Italy and Spain and covered acute and convalescent phases of COVID-19. Samples were obtained from the ongoing ImmuneRACE study (first 160 participants) and from 1,254 subjects provided by 6 global collaborators. Sample metadata almost always included a de-identified subject ID, COVID-19 status, age in years and sex. Subjects who had been exposed to COVID-19, were actively infected with it, or had recovered from it provided the deeply sampled blood TCRbeta repertoires that made up the dataset. A freely available public database, intended as a resource for researchers studying the immune response to SARS-CoV-2, is where the repertoires were released. HLA class I and class II types, where available, came from metadata supplied by the sample provider rather than from assay-based typing. The prospective study material was composed of cDNA or gDNA derived from T cells, B-cell-depleted T cells, or PBMCs. What the work shows at the level of the full study, not this receptor alone: Clinical and demographic metadata were provided uncurated, with the amount varying by source and participant.

Worth noting for this clone: The antigen it binds to is not known. No base quality information exists; no much larger clone differs at one position.

Whole blood was collected in K2EDTA tubes by collaborating institutions according to the institutions' own protocols. Collaborator samples were shipped for TCRbeta analysis as frozen whole blood, isolated PBMCs, or DNA extracted from either sample type. TCRbeta CDR3 regions were amplified from genomic DNA by means of the immunoSEQ Assay, a bias-controlled multiplex PCR. The authors' analysis ran thus. The number of nucleated cells in each sample was estimated from the amplification of reference gene primers within the assay. To quantify the absolute abundance of each unique TCRbeta CDR3 rearrangement, sequence reads were collapsed and filtered. Productive Simpson clonality was computed per sample as the square root of Simpson's diversity index over productive rearrangements. TCRdb carries this immuneACCESS record with in-frame sequences only. Its versions omit some clonotypes, under half of them owing to an unresolved V gene in the studies checked, with the rest unexplained. V, J and clone size derive from that table, while D and trimming were established from the DNA sequence. The sample records about 70,000 clones, roughly 85% of which are singletons. The ten largest clones add up to roughly 19% of the sample.

Trimmed from V: 2 bases; trimmed from J: 4 bases; junction bases lacking a gene match: 6. According to the germline V gene (reference sequence), CDR1 reads LNHNV and CDR2 reads YYDKDF. The CDR3 sequence holds 15 residues, the cysteine and phenylalanine included. CDR3 DNA is the only sequence kept; it has 45 bases, read in frame from the first base. The specimen was peripheral blood. The rearrangement joined TRBV15 to TRBJ1-1, with 8 bases in between that match TRBD1. This receptor was obtained from a woman of 80 years or more with acute or convalescent COVID-19. The DNA sequence is TGTGCCACCAGCAGACCAGGGGGCAGGAGCACTGAAGCTTTCTTT. The encoded protein is CATSRPGGRSTEAFF.